This is a list of T cell receptor beta chains from one sample in a study of blood T cell repertoires in COVID-19. Produced via immunoSEQ multiplex PCR; TCRdb's table is partial and in-frame only. The table lists some 330,000 clones, approximately 90% of them singletons. The specimen sequenced was PBMCs or T cells enriched from blood (not recorded which). These receptors were collected from a man aged 25-40 years who had recovered from COVID-19. Both conserved end residues are part of each CDR3. D genes are given only for firm matches. Where a row states a size, it is once, few, many or the class of an expanded clone; other rows omit it.

j_gene	d_gene	v_gene	abundance	CDR3aa	CDR3nt
TRBJ2-4	NA	TRBV19	NA	CASRSAETKNIQYF	TGTGCCAGTAGATCCGCGGAAACCAAAAACATTCAGTACTTC
TRBJ2-7	NA	TRBV12-2	NA	CASRFIPGGTYEQYF	TGTGCAAGTCGCTTCATCCCGGGGGGAACCTACGAGCAGTACTTC
TRBJ1-2	NA	TRBV7-8	few	CASSLYVRAGPANYGYTF	TGTGCCAGCAGCCTTTACGTGCGGGCGGGCCCCGCTAACTATGGCTACACCTTC
TRBJ2-7	TRBD2	TRBV7-6	NA	CASSPPGLADPTYEQYF	TGTGCCAGCAGCCCACCGGGACTAGCGGACCCTACCTACGAGCAGTACTTC
TRBJ2-2	NA	TRBV19	NA	CASSIVPGGLTGELFF	TGTGCCAGTAGTATTGTGCCAGGGGGGTTGACCGGGGAGCTGTTTTTT
TRBJ1-2	NA	TRBV9	NA	CASSPSRNYGYTF	TGTGCCAGCAGCCCATCACGGAACTATGGCTACACCTTC
TRBJ1-2	NA	TRBV5-1	NA	CASSLQAEGDGYTF	TGCGCCAGCAGCTTGCAGGCGGAAGGGGATGGCTACACCTTC
TRBJ1-3	TRBD1	TRBV19	NA	CASSAWDRVEYGNTIYF	TGTGCCAGTAGTGCCTGGGACAGGGTCGAGTATGGAAACACCATATATTTT
TRBJ2-2	NA	TRBV9	NA	CASSVVGGALGTGELFF	TGTGCCAGCAGCGTAGTAGGGGGGGCGCTGGGCACCGGGGAGCTGTTTTTT
TRBJ1-4	NA	TRBV29-1	NA	CSVDLAREKLFF	TGCAGCGTTGATTTGGCACGCGAAAAACTGTTTTTT